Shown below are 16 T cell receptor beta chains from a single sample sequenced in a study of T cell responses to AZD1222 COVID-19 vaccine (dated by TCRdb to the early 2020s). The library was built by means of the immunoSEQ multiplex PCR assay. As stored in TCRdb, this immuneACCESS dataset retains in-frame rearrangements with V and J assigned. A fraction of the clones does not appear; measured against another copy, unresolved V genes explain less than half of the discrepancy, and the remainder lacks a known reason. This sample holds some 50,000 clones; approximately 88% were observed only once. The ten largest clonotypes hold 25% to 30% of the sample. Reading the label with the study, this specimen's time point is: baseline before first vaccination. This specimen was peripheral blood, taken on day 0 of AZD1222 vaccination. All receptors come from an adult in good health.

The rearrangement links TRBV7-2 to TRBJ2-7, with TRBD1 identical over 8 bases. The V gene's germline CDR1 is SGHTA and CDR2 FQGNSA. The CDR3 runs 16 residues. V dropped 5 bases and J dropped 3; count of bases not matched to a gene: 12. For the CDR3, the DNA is TGTGCCAGCAGCCCCGGGGGAGGACAGGGCCACTACGAGCAGTACTTC. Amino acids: CASSPGGGQGHYEQYF.

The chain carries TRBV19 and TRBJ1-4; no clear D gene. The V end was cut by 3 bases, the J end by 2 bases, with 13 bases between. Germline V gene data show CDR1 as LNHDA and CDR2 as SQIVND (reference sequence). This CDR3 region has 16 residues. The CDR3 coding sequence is TGTGCCAGTAGTATCCGTGAGGAGCTTACTAATGAAAAACTGTTTTTT. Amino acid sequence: CASSIREELTNEKLFF.

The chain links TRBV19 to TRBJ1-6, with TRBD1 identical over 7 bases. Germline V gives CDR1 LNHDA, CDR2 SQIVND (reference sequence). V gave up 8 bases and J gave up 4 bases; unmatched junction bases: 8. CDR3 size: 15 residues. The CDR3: CASCTGANYNSPLHF. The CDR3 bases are TGTGCCAGTTGTACAGGGGCAAATTATAATTCACCCCTCCACTTT.

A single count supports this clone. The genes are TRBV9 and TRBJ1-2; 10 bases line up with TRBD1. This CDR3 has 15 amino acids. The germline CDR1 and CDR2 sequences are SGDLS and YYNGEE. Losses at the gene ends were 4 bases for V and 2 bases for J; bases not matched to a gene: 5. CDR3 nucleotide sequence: TGTGCCAGCAGCACCCCGGGACAGGGGAACTATGGCTACACCTTC. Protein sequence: CASSTPGQGNYGYTF.

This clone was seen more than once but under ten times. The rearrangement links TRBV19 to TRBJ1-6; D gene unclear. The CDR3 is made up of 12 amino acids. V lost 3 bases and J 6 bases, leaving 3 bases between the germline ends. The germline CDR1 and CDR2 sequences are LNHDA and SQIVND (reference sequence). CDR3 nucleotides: TGTGCCAGTAGTATCCCTAATTCACCCCTCCACTTT. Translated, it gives CASSIPNSPLHF.

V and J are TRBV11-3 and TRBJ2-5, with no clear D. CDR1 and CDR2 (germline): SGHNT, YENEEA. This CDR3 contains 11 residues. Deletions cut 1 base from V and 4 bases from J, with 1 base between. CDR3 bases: TGTGCCAGCAGCTTAGCAGAGACCCAGTACTTC. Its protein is CASSLAETQYF.

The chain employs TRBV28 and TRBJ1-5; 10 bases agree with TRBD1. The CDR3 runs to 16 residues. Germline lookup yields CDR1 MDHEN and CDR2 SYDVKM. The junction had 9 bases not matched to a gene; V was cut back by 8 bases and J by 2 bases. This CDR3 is CASEDRQGARNQPQHF. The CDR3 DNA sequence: TGTGCCAGCGAGGATAGACAGGGGGCCCGCAATCAGCCCCAGCATTTT.

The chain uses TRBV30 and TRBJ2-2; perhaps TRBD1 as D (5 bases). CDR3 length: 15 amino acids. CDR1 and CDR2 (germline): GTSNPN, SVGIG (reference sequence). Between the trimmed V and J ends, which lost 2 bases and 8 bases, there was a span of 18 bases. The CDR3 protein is CAWSPRQRIGGELFF. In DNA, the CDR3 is TGTGCCTGGAGTCCGCGACAGAGAATAGGAGGGGAGCTGTTTTTT.

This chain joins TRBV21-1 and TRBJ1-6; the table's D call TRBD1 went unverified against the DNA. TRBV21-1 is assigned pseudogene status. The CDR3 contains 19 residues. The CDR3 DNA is TGTGCCAGCAGCAACGCCCCAGGTTCTCTACAACTTAATAATTCACCCCTCCACTTT. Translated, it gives CASSNAPGSLQLNNSPLHF.

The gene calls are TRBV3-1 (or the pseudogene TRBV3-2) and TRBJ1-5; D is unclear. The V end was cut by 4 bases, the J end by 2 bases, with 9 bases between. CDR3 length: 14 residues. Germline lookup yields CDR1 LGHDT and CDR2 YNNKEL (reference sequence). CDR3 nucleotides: TGTGCCAGCAGCCTGGCCATAGGCAATCAGCCCCAGCATTTT. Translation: CASSLAIGNQPQHF.

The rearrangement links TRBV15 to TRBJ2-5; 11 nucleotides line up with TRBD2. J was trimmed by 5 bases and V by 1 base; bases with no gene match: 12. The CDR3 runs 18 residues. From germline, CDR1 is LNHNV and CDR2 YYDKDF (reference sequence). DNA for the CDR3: TGTGCCACCAGCAGAGGGGGGACTAGCGGAAGATCATGGGAGACCCAGTACTTC. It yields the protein CATSRGGTSGRSWETQYF.

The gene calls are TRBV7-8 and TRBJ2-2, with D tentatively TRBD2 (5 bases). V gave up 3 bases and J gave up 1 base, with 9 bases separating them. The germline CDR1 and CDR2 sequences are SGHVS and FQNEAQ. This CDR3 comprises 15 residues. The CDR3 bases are TGTGCCAGCAGCTTTCGAGGGATGAACACCGGGGAGCTGTTTTTT. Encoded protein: CASSFRGMNTGELFF.

DNA of the CDR3: TGTGCCAGCACTCCCCTTGTTGGGACTAGCGGGAGTGAGGAGCAGTTCTTC. Encoded protein: CASTPLVGTSGSEEQFF. The rearrangement joins TRBV27 to TRBJ2-1, with 14 nucleotides matching TRBD2. Germline assignment: CDR1 MNHEY and CDR2 SMNVEV (reference sequence). The CDR3 length is 17 residues. V dropped 7 bases and J dropped 10; count of bases not matched to a gene: 15.

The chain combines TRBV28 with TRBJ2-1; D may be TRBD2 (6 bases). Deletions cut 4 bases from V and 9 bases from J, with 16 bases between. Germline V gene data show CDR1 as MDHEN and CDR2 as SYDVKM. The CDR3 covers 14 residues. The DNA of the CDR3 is TGTGCCAGCAGTTACTACGGGAGACGGGGTGAGCAGTTCTTC. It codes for CASSYYGRRGEQFF.

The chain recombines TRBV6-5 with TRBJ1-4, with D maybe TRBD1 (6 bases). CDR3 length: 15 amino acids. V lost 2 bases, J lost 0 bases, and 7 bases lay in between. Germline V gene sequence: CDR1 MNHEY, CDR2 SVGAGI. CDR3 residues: CASSYEGATNEKLFF. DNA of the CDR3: TGTGCCAGCAGTTACGAGGGGGCAACTAATGAAAAACTGTTTTTT.

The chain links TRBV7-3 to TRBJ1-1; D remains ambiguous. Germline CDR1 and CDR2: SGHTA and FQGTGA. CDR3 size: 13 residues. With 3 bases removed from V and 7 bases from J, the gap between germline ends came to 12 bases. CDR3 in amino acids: CASSLGLSSEAFF. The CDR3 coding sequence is TGTGCCAGCAGCTTGGGATTGTCGAGTGAAGCTTTCTTT.